Listed here are 13 T cell receptor beta chains from one sample, sequenced in a study of lymphopenia after photon versus proton radiotherapy. The protocol was immunoSEQ multiplex PCR, while the TCRdb copy is restricted to in-frame clones and leaves out a portion. The sample shows about 70,000 clones, 85% to 95% of them seen only once. The sequences come from peripheral blood, collected from a patient treated with photon-based radiotherapy. These TCRs come from a middle-aged woman with cholangiocarcinoma.

The chain links TRBV6-1 to TRBJ2-7, with 9 bases matching TRBD1. CDR1 is MNHNS, CDR2 SASEGT, per germline. This CDR3 is 14 amino acids long. The V gene end was trimmed by 5 bases and the J gene end by 0 bases; junction bases not matched to a gene: 2. CDR3: CASSPTGGSYEQYF. The CDR3 nucleotides read TGTGCCAGCAGTCCGACAGGGGGCTCCTACGAGCAGTACTTC.

This chain joins TRBV6-5 and TRBJ2-6, with a possible D match to TRBD2 (5 bases). CDR1 and CDR2 from the germline V gene are MNHEY and SVGAGI. Trimming removed 4 bases from V and 3 bases from J, with 13 bases in between. CDR3 length: 16 amino acids. The CDR3 loop reads CASSWVPSGGANVLTF. Here the CDR3 DNA reads TGTGCCAGCAGTTGGGTCCCGAGCGGTGGGGCCAACGTCCTGACTTTC.

The V and J genes are TRBV2 and TRBJ1-4; D is possibly TRBD1 (5 bases). The length of the CDR3 is 14 residues. The germline V and J ends were trimmed by 3 bases and 7 bases, with 12 bases remaining between them. CDR1 is SNHLY, CDR2 FYNNEI, per germline. The CDR3: CASSERGGGEKLFF. Written as DNA, the CDR3 is TGTGCCAGCAGTGAGAGGGGTGGTGGTGAAAAACTGTTTTTT. Using reference TRBV2 and TRBJ1-4 for the parts outside the CDR3, the full variable domain is EPEVTQTPSHQVTQMGQEVILRCVPISNHLYFYWYRQILGQKVEFLVSFYNNEISEKSEIFDDQFSVERPDGSNFTLKIRSTKLEDSAMYFCASSERGGGEKLFFGSGTQLSVL.

This sequence joins TRBV7-8 and TRBJ2-7; 7 positions match TRBD2. The CDR3 contains 13 residues. Germline CDR1 is SGHVS and CDR2 is FQNEAQ. V dropped 5 bases and J dropped 7; count of bases not matched to a gene: 8. The CDR3 protein is CASSRRGVGEQYF. CDR3 in DNA: TGTGCCAGCAGCCGACGGGGGGTGGGTGAGCAGTACTTC.

The rearrangement joins TRBV2 to TRBJ2-7; D not resolved. The CDR3 is 15 residues long. Per germline, CDR1 SNHLY and CDR2 FYNNEI. The V and J ends lost 3 bases and 7 bases respectively, with 19 bases between them. The CDR3 nucleotides read TGTGCCAGCAGTGAGGTGGGAAATCCGGCCATGGAGCAGTACTTC. Amino acid sequence: CASSEVGNPAMEQYF. Using reference TRBV2 and TRBJ2-7 for the parts outside the CDR3, the full variable domain is EPEVTQTPSHQVTQMGQEVILRCVPISNHLYFYWYRQILGQKVEFLVSFYNNEISEKSEIFDDQFSVERPDGSNFTLKIRSTKLEDSAMYFCASSEVGNPAMEQYFGPGTRLTVT.

The chain has TRBV30 and TRBJ1-2; D gene ambiguous. Germline lookup yields CDR1 GTSNPN and CDR2 SVGIG (reference sequence). CDR3 length equals 14 residues. The V end lost 7 bases, the J end lost 2 bases, and 17 bases lay between the germline ends. The CDR3 nucleotides are TGTGCCTCATACCGGGCACCCAACAACTATGGCTACACCTTC. Translated: CASYRAPNNYGYTF.

This clone has just one count. The V gene is TRBV2, the J gene TRBJ2-3, with TRBD2 identical over 13 bases. This CDR3 contains 15 residues. J was trimmed by 6 bases and V by 6 bases; bases with no gene match: 6. CDR1 SNHLY and CDR2 FYNNEI come from the germline V gene. CDR3 DNA: TGTGCCAGCAGGCCCACTAGCGGGGGGGCCGATACGCAGTATTTT. Translating it yields CASRPTSGGADTQYF.

The chain carries TRBV11-2 and TRBJ2-3; the D gene is possibly TRBD2 (5 bases). The CDR3 consists of 16 residues. Trimming stripped 0 bases from V and 7 bases from J, with 17 bases between. Per the germline V gene, CDR1 is SGHAT and CDR2 is FQNNGV. CDR3 DNA sequence: TGTGCCAGCAGCTTAGATCCCAGGCTAGCTTCTCATACGCAGTATTTT. It translates to CASSLDPRLASHTQYF.

V is TRBV27 and J is TRBJ2-1; 10 bases map to TRBD2. Germline V CDR1 and CDR2: MNHEY, SMNVEV (reference sequence). The CDR3 consists of 16 residues. V was clipped by 5 bases and J by 2 bases; unmatched bases: 6. CDR3 coding DNA: TGTGCCAGCAGTCCTCTAGCGGGAGACCCCTACAATGAGCAGTTCTTC. Amino acids: CASSPLAGDPYNEQFF.

The rearrangement joins TRBV16 to TRBJ2-1, with unresolved D. Trimming pared 0 bases from V and 0 bases from J, leaving 9 bases between. The germline V gene encodes CDR1 KGHSY and CDR2 FQNENV. This CDR3 spans 16 amino acids. The CDR3 bases are TGTGCCAGCAGCCAATCATCCCCTAGCTCCTACAATGAGCAGTTCTTC. Protein: CASSQSSPSSYNEQFF.

This clone came up once. The rearrangement uses TRBV28 and TRBJ1-5; D ambiguous. V gave up 2 bases and J gave up 0 bases, with 14 bases separating them. Germline assignment: CDR1 MDHEN and CDR2 SYDVKM. The CDR3 totals 17 residues. CDR3 DNA: TGTGCCAGCAGTTTAGGGCCCACCAAATATAGCAATCAGCCCCAGCATTTT. This encodes CASSLGPTKYSNQPQHF.

The J gene is TRBJ2-7, the V gene TRBV13; D is undetermined. V lost 5 bases, J lost 2 bases, and 19 bases lay in between. This CDR3 region has 16 residues. Germline lookup yields CDR1 PRHDT and CDR2 FYEKMQ (reference sequence). For the CDR3, the DNA is TGTGCCAGCAGCAGATTCCAACCGGGCTTCCCCTACGAGCAGTACTTC. Translating it yields CASSRFQPGFPYEQYF.

The chain recombines TRBV5-1 with TRBJ2-3, with D perhaps matching TRBD2 (6 bases). This CDR3 spans 14 amino acids. CDR1 and CDR2 (germline): SGHRS, YFSETQ. The V end lost 3 bases, the J end lost 6 bases, and 14 bases lay between the germline ends. The CDR3 DNA follows: TGCGCCAGCAGCTCTGGTGCGGGGCTGGATACGCAGTATTTT. This sequence encodes CASSSGAGLDTQYF. Complete variable domain (other parts from reference TRBV5-1 and TRBJ2-3): KAGVTQTPRYLIKTRGQQVTLSCSPISGHRSVSWYQQTPGQGLQFLFEYFSETQRNKGNFPGRFSGRQFSNSRSEMNVSTLELGDSALYLCASSSGAGLDTQYFGPGTRLTVL.